This TCR beta chain was documented in a study of CD8 T cells in ankylosing spondylitis. The CDR3 covers 14 residues. The V gene's germline CDR1 is MDHEN and CDR2 SYDVKM. V was shortened by 5 bases and J by 5 bases, with 16 bases between the two germline ends. TCRdb reprocessed the 5' RACE reads via MiXCR and lists one record per CDR3 protein. This table has some 150,000 distinct CDR3 sequences, 44% appearing once. This clonotype was observed a single time. What it binds is not known. Whole-study results and caveats: Disease-linked clones had a CD8+ phenotype and relatively low frequency in peripheral blood.

This sequence originates from a male donor with ankylosing spondylitis. What was sequenced was synovial fluid, either unsorted or a sorted T cell fraction (not recorded which). The rearrangement joins TRBV28 to TRBJ2-7; D gene ambiguous. The CDR3, as DNA: TGTGCCAGCAGTCAACGGGCAGTTTGGAACGAGCAGTACTTC. It encodes CASSQRAVWNEQYF.